This T cell receptor beta chain was recovered during a study of Tregs in tolerant kidney transplant recipients. Across the whole study: Recipients received nonmyeloablative bone marrow transplants from related graft donors, with transient mixed chimerism.

Findings of the study overall: Biological reproducibility was not directly addressed, but technical replication error appeared minimal. Activated donor B cell expansion appeared to reveal the most relevant donor-specific TCRbeta repertoire.

Comments on this clone: The target antigen is unknown.

Only in-frame clones appear in the TCRdb table, and some are missing; sequencing was by immunoSEQ multiplex PCR. This table holds about 33,000 clones. Unstimulated Tregs (CD4+CD25+CD127-) and CD4+CD25- non-Tregs were sorted from PBMCs. The receptor comes from a human donor who received a combined kidney and bone marrow transplant. This sample comprised CD8+ T cells from blood, obtained before the transplant.

This CDR3 reads CAWSILAGGLTYEQYF. The part of the CDR3 DNA that was read is TGTGCCTGGAGTATCCTAGCGGGAGGGCTGACCTACGAG. This chain links TRBV30 with TRBJ2-7; TRBD2 aligns across 12 bases. Sequencing ends 3 residues short of the CDR3 end; the germline J gene provides the rest. V lost 2 bases, J lost 2 bases, and 7 bases stayed unmatched. Germline CDR1 GTSNPN, CDR2 SVGIG (reference sequence). The CDR3 covers 16 residues.